One sample yielded the 2 T cell receptor beta chains listed below, sequenced in a study of T cells in Graves' hyperthyroidism and ophthalmopathy (dated by TCRdb to the late 2010s). The method was multiplex PCR. Sequenced on an Illumina HiSeq 2000. The TCR beta CDR3 regions were amplified from RNA transcripts. The first round of RT-PCR for the TCR CDR3 was performed with the HTBI primer set and the Qiagen OneStep RT-PCR kit. TCRdb ran its own pipeline on the public reads, namely fastp trimming at Q25 and MiXCR clone calling, and kept in-frame beta chains. CDR3 protein duplicates are merged, each entry listing the most common genes and DNA. A total of hundreds of thousands of distinct CDR3 sequences appear in this sample, approximately 14% of them only once. The leading ten clones occupy around a quarter of the sample. Specimen: blood. Receptors were obtained from a woman between 18 and 29 years old with Graves' hyperthyroidism that later progressed to Graves' ophthalmopathy.

In its sample, this clonotype was seen many times. The V gene is TRBV28, the J gene TRBJ2-3, with TRBD2 matching 7 bases. V lost 5 bases, J lost 3 bases, and 8 bases stayed unmatched. The V gene's germline CDR1 is MDHEN and CDR2 SYDVKM. The CDR3 extends over 15 amino acids. DNA of the CDR3: TGTGCCAGCAGTCCTCTTTGGGGGGGGACAGATACGCAGTATTTT. Amino acids: CASSPLWGGTDTQYF.

This clonotype was found a few times. The chain has TRBV30 and TRBJ2-7; D is possibly TRBD1 (6 bases). Germline CDR1 reads GTSNPN; CDR2 reads SVGIG (reference sequence). Between the trimmed V and J ends, which lost 4 bases and 2 bases, there was a span of 9 bases. The length of the CDR3 is 12 residues. CDR3 nucleotide sequence: TGTGCCTGGAACGAGGGGGCCTACGAGCAGTACTTC. Its protein product is CAWNEGAYEQYF.